The clone carrying this T cell receptor beta chain was counted once. The antigen remains unidentified. This entry is derived from a study of cytomegalovirus exposure and HLA in healthy donors. On the study more broadly: Earlier, 150 million to 200 million T cells were analyzed, and over 95 million unique TCR beta sequences were found among them. Study-level findings and limits: Exclusion applied to some V segments, including TRBV6-2 and TRBV6-3, as they were indistinguishable.

J was trimmed by 7 bases and V by 6 bases; bases with no gene match: 9. This CDR3 region has 15 residues. CDR1 and CDR2 (germline): MNHEY, SVGAGI. PCR used 60 Vbeta primers and 13 Jbeta primers. Some clones are missing from TCRdb's copy, which holds only in-frame ones; the method was immunoSEQ multiplex PCR. The sample lists roughly 100,000 clones, roughly four fifths occurring once. V is TRBV6-5 and J is TRBJ1-6; 7 bases map to TRBD1. This receptor was taken from a man aged 50 or older in good health and CMV-seronegative. The source material was PBMCs. The CDR3 spells CASRSDRISNSPLHF. The DNA of the CDR3 is TGTGCCAGCAGGTCGGACAGGATTAGCAATTCACCCCTCCACTTT.